This TCR beta chain was recovered during a study of PD-1 blockade in classical Hodgkin lymphoma. Study-level information: On a schedule of every 2 weeks, patients received nivolumab 3 mg/kg intravenously. Study observations and caveats: CD4+ TCR diversity rose significantly by C4D1, and CD8+ TCR diversity did not.

V gave up 2 bases and J gave up 5 bases; unmatched junction bases: 4. There are 14 residues in the CDR3. Germline lookup yields CDR1 MNHEY and CDR2 SMNVEV (reference sequence). Time point defined: cycle 4 day 1 (C4D1), after about 6 weeks of nivolumab. All patients experienced relapse after autologous stem cell transplantation, and brentuximab vedotin exposure was variable. Responses achieved at best were complete response, partial response or progressive disease. With regard to this clone: Its antigen is not identified.

Measured with immunoSEQ multiplex PCR; TCRdb has only the in-frame clones, and not every one. The data hold about 28,000 clones, with around three quarters observed a single time. This receptor was identified in a human donor with classical Hodgkin lymphoma. Sequencing was performed on peripheral blood mononuclear cells (PBMCs), taken before the fourth cycle of nivolumab. The chain combines TRBV27 with TRBJ2-7; TRBD2 matches 9 bases. The CDR3 loop is CASSLRAGGHEQYF. CDR3 bases: TGTGCCAGCAGTTTACGAGCGGGAGGTCACGAGCAGTACTTC.